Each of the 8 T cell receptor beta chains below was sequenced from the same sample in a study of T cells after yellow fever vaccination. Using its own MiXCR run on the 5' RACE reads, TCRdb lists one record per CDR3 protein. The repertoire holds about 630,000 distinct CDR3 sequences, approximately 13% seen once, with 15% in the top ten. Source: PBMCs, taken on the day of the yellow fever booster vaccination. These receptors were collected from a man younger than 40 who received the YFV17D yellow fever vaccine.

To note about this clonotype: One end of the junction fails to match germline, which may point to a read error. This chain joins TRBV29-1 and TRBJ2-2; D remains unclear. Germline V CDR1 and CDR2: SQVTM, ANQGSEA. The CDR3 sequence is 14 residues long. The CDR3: CSVDRSTNSGELFF. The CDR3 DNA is TGCAGCGTTGACAGGTCCACGAACTCCGGGGAGCTGTTTTTT.

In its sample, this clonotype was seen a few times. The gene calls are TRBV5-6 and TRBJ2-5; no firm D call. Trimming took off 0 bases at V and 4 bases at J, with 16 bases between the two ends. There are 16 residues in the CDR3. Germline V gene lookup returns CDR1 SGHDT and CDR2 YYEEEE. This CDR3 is CASSLGGRSLGETQYF. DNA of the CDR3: TGTGCCAGCAGCTTGGGAGGACGCAGTTTGGGAGAGACCCAGTACTTC.

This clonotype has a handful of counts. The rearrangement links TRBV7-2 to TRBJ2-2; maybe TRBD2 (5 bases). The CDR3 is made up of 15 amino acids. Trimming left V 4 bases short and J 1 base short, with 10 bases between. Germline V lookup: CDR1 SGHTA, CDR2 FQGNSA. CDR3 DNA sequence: TGTGCCAGCAGCTGGGCCGCGGGGAACACCGGGGAGCTGTTTTTT. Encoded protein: CASSWAAGNTGELFF. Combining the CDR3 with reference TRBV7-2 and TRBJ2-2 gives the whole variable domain GAGVSQSPSNKVTEKGKDVELRCDPISGHTALYWYRQSLGQGLEFLIYFQGNSAPDKSGLPSDRFSAERTGGSVSTLTIQRTQQEDSAVYLCASSWAAGNTGELFFGEGSRLTVL.

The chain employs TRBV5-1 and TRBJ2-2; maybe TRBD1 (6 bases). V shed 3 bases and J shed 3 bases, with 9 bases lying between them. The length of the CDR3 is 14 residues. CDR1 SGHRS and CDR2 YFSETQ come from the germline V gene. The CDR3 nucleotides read TGCGCCAGCAGCTGGACAGCGGACACCGGGGAGCTGTTTTTT. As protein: CASSWTADTGELFF.

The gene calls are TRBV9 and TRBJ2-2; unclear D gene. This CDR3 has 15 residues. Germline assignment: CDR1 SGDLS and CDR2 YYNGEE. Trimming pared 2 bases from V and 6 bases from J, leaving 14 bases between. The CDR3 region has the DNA TGTGCCAGCAGCGTCGGACCCTCCACCCCCGGGGAGCTGTTTTTT. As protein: CASSVGPSTPGELFF.

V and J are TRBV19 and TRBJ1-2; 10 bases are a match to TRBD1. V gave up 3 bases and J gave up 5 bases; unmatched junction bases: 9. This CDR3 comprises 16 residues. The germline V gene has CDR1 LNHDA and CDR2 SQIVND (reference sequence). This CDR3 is CASSISGTGELYGYTF. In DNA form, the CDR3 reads TGTGCCAGTAGTATTTCCGGGACAGGGGAACTATATGGCTACACCTTC. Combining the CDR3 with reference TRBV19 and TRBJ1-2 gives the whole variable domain DGGITQSPKYLFRKEGQNVTLSCEQNLNHDAMYWYRQDPGQGLRLIYYSQIVNDFQKGDIAEGYSVSREKKESFPLTVTSAQKNPTAFYLCASSISGTGELYGYTFGSGTRLTVV.

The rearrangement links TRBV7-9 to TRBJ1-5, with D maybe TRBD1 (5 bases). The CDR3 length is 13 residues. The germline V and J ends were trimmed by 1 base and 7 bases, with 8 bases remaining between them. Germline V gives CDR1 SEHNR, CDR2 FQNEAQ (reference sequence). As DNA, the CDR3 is TGTGCCAGCAGCTTAGGCAGGGAACAGCCCCAGCATTTT. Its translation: CASSLGREQPQHF.

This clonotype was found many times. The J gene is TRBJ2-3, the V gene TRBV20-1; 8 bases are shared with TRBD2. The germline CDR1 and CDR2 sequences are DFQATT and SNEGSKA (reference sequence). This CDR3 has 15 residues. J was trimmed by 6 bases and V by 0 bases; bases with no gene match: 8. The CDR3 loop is CSAREEGGRQDTQYF. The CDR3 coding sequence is TGCAGTGCTAGAGAGGAGGGCGGGAGGCAGGATACGCAGTATTTT.